The rows below give T cell receptor beta chains drawn from one sample of a study of blood T cells in healthy people across ages. From the 5' RACE reads, TCRdb called clonotypes with MiXCR, one entry per CDR3 protein. Among some 860,000 distinct CDR3 sequences listed, roughly 50% were seen once. The sequenced material came from blood. The receptor set was obtained from a man aged 35 to 55 in good health. The conserved cysteine and the conserved F or W are not part of the CDR3 here. Fields, in order: V gene, J gene, CDR3 protein.

>TRBV7-2|TRBJ1-4
ASSLIPDRELF
>TRBV4-2|TRBJ1-2
ASSQDPRDNDGYT
>TRBV29-1|TRBJ1-1
SGLGQGHTEAF
>TRBV27|TRBJ2-3
ASSLRGGIHTDTQY
>TRBV12-3/TRBV12-4|TRBJ2-2
ASSLAGLAGAGELF
>TRBV6-5|TRBJ2-6
ASSYVLLGGANVLT
>TRBV5-1|TRBJ2-7
ASSVSMTSGPYEQY
>TRBV4-2|TRBJ2-1
ASSQDYGGINEQF
>TRBV19|TRBJ2-1
ASTEDYNEQF
>TRBV25-1|TRBJ1-1
ASSYGQGAGEAF
>TRBV12-3/TRBV12-4|-
ASSWQQGVPYNEQY
>TRBV6-5|TRBJ1-1
ASSYRQVDTEAF
>TRBV27|TRBJ2-7
ASRMDGSSYEQY
>TRBV6-2/TRBV6-3|TRBJ2-1
ASRSSGGPYNEQF
>TRBV7-3|TRBJ2-5
ASSLDGGATVGEQY
>TRBV11-2|TRBJ2-3
ASSLGLLNSGTDTQY
>TRBV6-1|TRBJ1-5
TTGDWGNQPQH
>TRBV13|TRBJ1-5
ASSSRGLGRTNQPQH
>TRBV29-1|TRBJ1-2
SVRREGTYGYT
>TRBV6-1|TRBJ1-5
AVRQGGSQPQH
>TRBV7-9|TRBJ2-3
ASSQEGLRNVISTDTQY
>TRBV27|TRBJ2-3
ASSLISPGDTQY
>TRBV29-1|TRBJ1-2
SVVLDSQVPNYGYT
>TRBV11-3|TRBJ2-7
ASSINPLSEQY
>TRBV5-1|TRBJ1-6
ASSRTIGSNSPLH
>TRBV10-3|TRBJ2-1
AISGVGNEQF
>TRBV10-3|TRBJ2-7
ALGGTGAYEQY
>TRBV7-2|TRBJ1-1
ASSNSVTGTEAF
>TRBV7-9|TRBJ2-4
TSSLSGQGGTKNIQY
>TRBV9|TRBJ2-3
ASSVATRASGGHLDTQY
>TRBV9|TRBJ2-1
ASSPTGNTKDNEQF
>TRBV11-2|TRBJ1-2
ASSFGLGECT
>TRBV29-1|TRBJ2-5
SGGLAYNEQY